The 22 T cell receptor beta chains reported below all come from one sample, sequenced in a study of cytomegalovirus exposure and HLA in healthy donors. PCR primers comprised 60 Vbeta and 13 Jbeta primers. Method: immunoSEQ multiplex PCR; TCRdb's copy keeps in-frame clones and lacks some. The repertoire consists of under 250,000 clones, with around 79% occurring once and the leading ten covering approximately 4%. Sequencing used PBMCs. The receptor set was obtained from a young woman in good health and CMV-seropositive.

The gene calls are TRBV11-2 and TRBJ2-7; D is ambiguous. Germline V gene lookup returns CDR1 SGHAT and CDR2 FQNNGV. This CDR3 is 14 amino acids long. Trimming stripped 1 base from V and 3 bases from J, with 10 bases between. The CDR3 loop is CASSLVQTHYEQYF. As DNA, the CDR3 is TGTGCCAGCAGCTTAGTACAGACACACTACGAGCAGTACTTC.

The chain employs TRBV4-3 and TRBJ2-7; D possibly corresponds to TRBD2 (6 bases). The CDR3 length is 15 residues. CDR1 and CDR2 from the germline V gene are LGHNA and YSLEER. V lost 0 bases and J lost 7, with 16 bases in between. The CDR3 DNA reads TGCGCCAGCAGCCAAGATGCGGGGTCGTGGCGAGAGCAGTACTTC. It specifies CASSQDAGSWREQYF.

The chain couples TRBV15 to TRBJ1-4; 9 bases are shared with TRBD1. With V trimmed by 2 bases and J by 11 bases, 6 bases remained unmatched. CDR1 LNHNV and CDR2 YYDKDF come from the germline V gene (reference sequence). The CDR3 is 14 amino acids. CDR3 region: CATSRPQQGAKLFF. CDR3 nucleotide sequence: TGTGCCACCAGCAGACCCCAACAGGGGGCGAAACTGTTTTTT.

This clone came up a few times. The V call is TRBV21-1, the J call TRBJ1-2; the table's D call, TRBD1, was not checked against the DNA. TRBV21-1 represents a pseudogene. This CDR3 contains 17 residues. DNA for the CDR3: TGTGCCAGCAGTCTTTATCGACAGGGATGGGCTAACTATGGCTACACCTTC. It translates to CASSLYRQGWANYGYTF.

CDR3 sequence (DNA): TGTGCCAGCAGCTTGATGGCAGGGGGGTCTGAAAAACTGTTTTTT. Translated, it gives CASSLMAGGSEKLFF. The rearrangement uses TRBV5-6 and TRBJ1-4, with 7 positions matching TRBD1. The V segment lost 1 base and the J segment 7 bases; nucleotides outside the gene matches: 7. The CDR3 is 15 residues long. Germline V gene data show CDR1 as SGHDT and CDR2 as YYEEEE.

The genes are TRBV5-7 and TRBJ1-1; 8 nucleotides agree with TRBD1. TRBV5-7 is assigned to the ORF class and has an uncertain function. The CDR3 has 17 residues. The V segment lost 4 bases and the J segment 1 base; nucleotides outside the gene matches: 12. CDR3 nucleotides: TGTGCCAGCAGCCCCCTGGACAGGGTCGGGGGGAACACTGAAGCTTTCTTT. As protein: CASSPLDRVGGNTEAFF.

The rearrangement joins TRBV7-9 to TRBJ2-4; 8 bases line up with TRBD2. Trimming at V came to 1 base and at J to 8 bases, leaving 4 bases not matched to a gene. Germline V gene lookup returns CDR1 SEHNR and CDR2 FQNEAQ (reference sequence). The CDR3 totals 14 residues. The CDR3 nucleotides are TGTGCCAGCAGCTTAGAGCGGGAGATTGACATTCAGTACTTC. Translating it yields CASSLEREIDIQYF.

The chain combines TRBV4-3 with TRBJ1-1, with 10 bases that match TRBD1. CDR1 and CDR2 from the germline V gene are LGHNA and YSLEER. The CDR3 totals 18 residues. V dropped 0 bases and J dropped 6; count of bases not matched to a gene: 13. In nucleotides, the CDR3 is TGCGCCAGCAGCCAAGATATGGAACGACAGGGGGCGTTTTCTGAAGCTTTCTTT. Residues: CASSQDMERQGAFSEAFF.

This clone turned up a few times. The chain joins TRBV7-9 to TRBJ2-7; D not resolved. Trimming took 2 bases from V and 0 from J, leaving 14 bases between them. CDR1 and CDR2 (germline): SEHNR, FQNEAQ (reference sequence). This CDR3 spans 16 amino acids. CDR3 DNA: TGTGCCAGCAGCTTACCATTCGGTATTCTCTCCTACGAGCAGTACTTC. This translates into CASSLPFGILSYEQYF.

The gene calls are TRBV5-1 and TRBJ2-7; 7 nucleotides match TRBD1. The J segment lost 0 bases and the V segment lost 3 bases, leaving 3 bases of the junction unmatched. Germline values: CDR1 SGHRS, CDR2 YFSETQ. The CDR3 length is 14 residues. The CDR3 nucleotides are TGCGCCAGCAGCTCCCGGGACAGCTCCTACGAGCAGTACTTC. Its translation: CASSSRDSSYEQYF.

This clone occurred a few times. CDR3 sequence (DNA): TGTGCCAGCAGCGGGACACCGAACACTGAAGCTTTCTTT. Its translation: CASSGTPNTEAFF. This chain connects TRBV5-5 to TRBJ1-1, with a possible D match to TRBD1 (6 bases). V dropped 4 bases and J dropped 1 base, with 8 bases sitting between them. In germline, CDR1 is SGHKS, CDR2 YYEKEE (reference sequence). This CDR3 comprises 13 residues.

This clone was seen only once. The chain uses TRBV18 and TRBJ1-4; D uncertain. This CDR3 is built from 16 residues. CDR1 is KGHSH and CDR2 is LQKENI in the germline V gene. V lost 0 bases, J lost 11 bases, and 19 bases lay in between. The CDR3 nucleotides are TGTGCCAGCTCACCACCGGAGGAGGTAGTTCGGAGGAAACTGTTTTTT. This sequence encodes CASSPPEEVVRRKLFF.

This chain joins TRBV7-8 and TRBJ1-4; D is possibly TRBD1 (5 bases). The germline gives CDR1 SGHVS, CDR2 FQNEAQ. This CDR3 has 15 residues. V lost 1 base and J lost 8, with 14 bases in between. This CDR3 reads CASSLGPGVREKLFF. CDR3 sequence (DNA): TGTGCCAGCAGCTTAGGGCCGGGGGTACGAGAAAAACTGTTTTTT.

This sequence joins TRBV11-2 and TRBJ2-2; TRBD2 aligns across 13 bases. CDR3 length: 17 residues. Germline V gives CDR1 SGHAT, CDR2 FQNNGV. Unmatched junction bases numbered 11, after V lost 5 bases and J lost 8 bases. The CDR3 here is CASSPPHGLAGEGELFF. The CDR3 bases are TGTGCCAGCAGCCCCCCCCACGGACTAGCGGGAGAAGGGGAGCTGTTTTTT.

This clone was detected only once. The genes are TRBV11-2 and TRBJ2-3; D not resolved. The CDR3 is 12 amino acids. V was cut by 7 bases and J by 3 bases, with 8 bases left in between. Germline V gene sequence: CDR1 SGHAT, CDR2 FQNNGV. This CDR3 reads CASTLETDTQYF. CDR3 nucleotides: TGTGCCAGCACCCTTGAGACAGATACGCAGTATTTT.

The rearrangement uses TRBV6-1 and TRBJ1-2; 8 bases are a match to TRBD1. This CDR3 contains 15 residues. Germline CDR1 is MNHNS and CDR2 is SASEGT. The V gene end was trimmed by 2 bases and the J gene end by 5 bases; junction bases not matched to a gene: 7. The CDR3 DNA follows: TGTGCCAGCAGTGAATGGAGCAGGGGGCAATATGGCTACACCTTC. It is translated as CASSEWSRGQYGYTF.

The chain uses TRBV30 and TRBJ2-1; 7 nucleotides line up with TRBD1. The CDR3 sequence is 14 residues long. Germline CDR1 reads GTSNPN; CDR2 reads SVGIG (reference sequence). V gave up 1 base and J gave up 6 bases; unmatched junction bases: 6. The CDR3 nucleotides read TGTGCCTGGAGTGAAGGGACAGCCCTCAATGAGCAGTTCTTC. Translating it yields CAWSEGTALNEQFF.

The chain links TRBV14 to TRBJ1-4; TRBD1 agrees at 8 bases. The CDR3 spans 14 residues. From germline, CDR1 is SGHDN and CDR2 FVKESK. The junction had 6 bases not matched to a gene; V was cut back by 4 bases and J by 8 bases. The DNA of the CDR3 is TGTGCCAGCAGCCCCCAGGGGGCTGGGGAAAAACTGTTTTTT. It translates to CASSPQGAGEKLFF.

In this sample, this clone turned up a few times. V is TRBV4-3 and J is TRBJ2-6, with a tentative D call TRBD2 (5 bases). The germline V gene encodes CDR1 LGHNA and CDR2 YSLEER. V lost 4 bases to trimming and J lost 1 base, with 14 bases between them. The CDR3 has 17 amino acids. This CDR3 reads CASSLFGSGSGANVLTF. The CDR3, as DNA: TGCGCCAGCAGCCTATTCGGGTCGGGATCTGGGGCCAACGTCCTGACTTTC.

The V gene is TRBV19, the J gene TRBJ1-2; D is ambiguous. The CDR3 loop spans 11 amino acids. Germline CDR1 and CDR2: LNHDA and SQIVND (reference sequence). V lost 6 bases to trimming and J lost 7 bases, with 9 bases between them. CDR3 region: CASRPGGGYTF. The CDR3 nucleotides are TGTGCCAGTAGGCCCGGAGGTGGCTACACCTTC.

The DNA of the CDR3 is TGTGCCTGGAGTAAGGGTACGGGAGGGCGGACCGGGGAGCTGTTTTTT. This gives the protein CAWSKGTGGRTGELFF. The V call is TRBV30, the J call TRBJ2-2; TRBD2 matches 8 bases. Looked up from germline, CDR1 is GTSNPN and CDR2 is SVGIG (reference sequence). V lost 2 bases and J lost 5; bases outside the gene matches: 10. The CDR3 extends over 16 amino acids.

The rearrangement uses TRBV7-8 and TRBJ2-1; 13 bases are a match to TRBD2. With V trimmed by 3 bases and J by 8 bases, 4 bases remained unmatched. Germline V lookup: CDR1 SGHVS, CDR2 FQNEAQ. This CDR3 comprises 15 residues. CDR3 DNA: TGTGCCAGCAGCTTTGGACTAGCGGGAGCATATGAGCAGTTCTTC. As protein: CASSFGLAGAYEQFF.